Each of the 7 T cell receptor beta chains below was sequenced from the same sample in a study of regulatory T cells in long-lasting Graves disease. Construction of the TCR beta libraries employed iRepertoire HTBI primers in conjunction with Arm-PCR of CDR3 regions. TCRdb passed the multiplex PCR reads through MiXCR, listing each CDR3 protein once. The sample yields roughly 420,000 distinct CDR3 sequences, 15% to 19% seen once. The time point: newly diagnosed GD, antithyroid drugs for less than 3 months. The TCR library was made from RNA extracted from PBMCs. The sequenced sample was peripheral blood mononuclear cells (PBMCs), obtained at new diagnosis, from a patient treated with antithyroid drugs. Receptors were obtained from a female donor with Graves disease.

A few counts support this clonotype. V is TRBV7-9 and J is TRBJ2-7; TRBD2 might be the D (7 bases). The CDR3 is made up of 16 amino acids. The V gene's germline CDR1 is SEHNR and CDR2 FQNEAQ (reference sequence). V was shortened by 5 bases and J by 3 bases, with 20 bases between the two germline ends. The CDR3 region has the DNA TGTGCCAGCAGCCCGGGCTACAGGGAGGGGAACTACGAGCAGTACTTC. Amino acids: CASSPGYREGNYEQYF.

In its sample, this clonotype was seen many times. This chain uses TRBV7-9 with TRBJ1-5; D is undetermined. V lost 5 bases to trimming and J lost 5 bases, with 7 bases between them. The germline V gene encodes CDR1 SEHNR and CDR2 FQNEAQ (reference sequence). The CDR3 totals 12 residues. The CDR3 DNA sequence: TGTGCCAGCAGCGTCGGAGATCAGCCCCAGCATTTT. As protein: CASSVGDQPQHF.

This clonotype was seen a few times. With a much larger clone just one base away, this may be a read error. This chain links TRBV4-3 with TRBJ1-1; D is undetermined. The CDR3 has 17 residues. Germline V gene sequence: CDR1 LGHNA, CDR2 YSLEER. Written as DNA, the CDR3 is TGCGCCAGCAGCCACCCCCCCGGCGGCGGGTTCAACACTGGAGCTTTCTTT. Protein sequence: CASSHPPGGGFNTGAFF.

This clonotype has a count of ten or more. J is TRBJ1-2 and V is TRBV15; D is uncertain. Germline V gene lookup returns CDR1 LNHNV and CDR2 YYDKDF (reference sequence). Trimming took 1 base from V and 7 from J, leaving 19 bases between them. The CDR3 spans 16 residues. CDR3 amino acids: CATSRGGPNEGSGYTF. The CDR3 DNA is TGTGCCACCAGCAGAGGTGGGCCGAATGAGGGCAGTGGCTACACCTTC.

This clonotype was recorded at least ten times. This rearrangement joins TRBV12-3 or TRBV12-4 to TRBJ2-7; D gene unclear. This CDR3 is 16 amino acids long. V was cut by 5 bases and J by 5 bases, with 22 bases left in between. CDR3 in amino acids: CASSPAASFETNEQYF. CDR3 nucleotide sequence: TGTGCCAGCAGTCCCGCCGCCAGTTTCGAAACTAACGAGCAGTACTTC.

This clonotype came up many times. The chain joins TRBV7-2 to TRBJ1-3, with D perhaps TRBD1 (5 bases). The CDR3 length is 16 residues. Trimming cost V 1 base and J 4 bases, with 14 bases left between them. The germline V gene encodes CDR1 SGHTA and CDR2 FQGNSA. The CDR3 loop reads CASSLESGRGGNTIYF. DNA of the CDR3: TGTGCCAGCAGCTTAGAGTCGGGACGAGGGGGAAACACCATATATTTT.

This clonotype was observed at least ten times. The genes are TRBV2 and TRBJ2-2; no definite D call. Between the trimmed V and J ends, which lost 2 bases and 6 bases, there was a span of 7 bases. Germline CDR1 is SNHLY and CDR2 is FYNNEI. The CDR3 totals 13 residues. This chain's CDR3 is CASSEYQSGELFF. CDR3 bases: TGTGCCAGCAGTGAATACCAGTCCGGGGAGCTGTTTTTT. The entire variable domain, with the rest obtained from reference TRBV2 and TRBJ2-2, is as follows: EPEVTQTPSHQVTQMGQEVILRCVPISNHLYFYWYRQILGQKVEFLVSFYNNEISEKSEIFDDQFSVERPDGSNFTLKIRSTKLEDSAMYFCASSEYQSGELFFGEGSRLTVL.